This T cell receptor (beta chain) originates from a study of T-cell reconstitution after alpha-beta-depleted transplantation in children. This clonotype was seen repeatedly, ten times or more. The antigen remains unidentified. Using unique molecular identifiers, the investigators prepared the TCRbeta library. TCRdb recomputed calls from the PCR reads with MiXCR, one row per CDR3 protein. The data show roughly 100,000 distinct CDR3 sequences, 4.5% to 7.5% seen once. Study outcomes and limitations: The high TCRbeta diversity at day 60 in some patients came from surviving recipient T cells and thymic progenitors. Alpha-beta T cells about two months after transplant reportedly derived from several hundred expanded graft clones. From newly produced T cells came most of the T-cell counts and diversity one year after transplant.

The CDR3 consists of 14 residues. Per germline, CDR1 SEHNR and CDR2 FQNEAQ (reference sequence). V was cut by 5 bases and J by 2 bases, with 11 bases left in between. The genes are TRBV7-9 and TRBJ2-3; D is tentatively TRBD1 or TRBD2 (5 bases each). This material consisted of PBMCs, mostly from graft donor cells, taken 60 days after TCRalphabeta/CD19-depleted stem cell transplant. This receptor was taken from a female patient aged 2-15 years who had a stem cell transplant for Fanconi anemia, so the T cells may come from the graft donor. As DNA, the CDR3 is TGTGCCAGCAGCCGGGACCCAACCACAGATACGCAGTATTTT. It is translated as CASSRDPTTDTQYF. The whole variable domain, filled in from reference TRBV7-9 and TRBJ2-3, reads DTGVSQNPRHKITKRGQNVTFRCDPISEHNRLYWYRQTLGQGPEFLTYFQNEAQLEKSRLLSDRFSAERPKGSFSTLEIQRTEQGDSAMYLCASSRDPTTDTQYFGPGTRLTVL.